The TCR beta chain under discussion was sequenced for a study of cytomegalovirus exposure and HLA in healthy donors. The PCR contained 60 Vbeta and 13 Jbeta primers. Produced via immunoSEQ multiplex PCR; TCRdb's table is partial and in-frame only. Of some 150,000 clones in the sample, around 80% are singletons; the top ten hold under 7.5%. Trimming took 6 bases from V and 8 from J; bases not matched to a gene: 6. The CDR3 extends over 13 amino acids. Germline CDR1 is SNHLY and CDR2 is FYNNEI. General observations from the study: Cytomegalovirus status was reportedly diagnosed by the classifier with high specificity and sensitivity. In a later analysis, an Asian-associated ancestry cluster reportedly showed fewer N-insertions than the approximately 660-donor mean. When the data were analyzed later, several of the most significant clusters appeared to be linked to common viral pathogens. Analyzed later, most CMV-associated TCR beta chains appeared HLA-restricted.

A remark on this clone: Its antigen is undetermined.

The chain employs TRBV2 and TRBJ2-3; 9 bases are shared with TRBD2. The specimen was PBMCs. The sequence came from a man aged 40-49 years in good health and CMV-seropositive. This CDR3 reads CASRGLARGTQYF. The CDR3 DNA reads as TGTGCCAGCAGGGGACTAGCTCGCGGTACGCAGTATTTT.